This record covers a single T cell receptor (beta chain). Trimming removed 0 bases at V and 4 bases at J, with 12 bases between. The CDR3 runs 15 residues. Germline CDR1 is SGHRS and CDR2 is YFSETQ. This sample was taken from a study of blood T cell repertoires in COVID-19. Across the study: The United States, Italy and Spain were the sources of the acute and convalescent COVID-19 samples. T cells, B-cell-depleted T cells, or PBMCs supplied cDNA or gDNA.

In the original analysis: Nucleated cell number was recorded as an estimate derived from reference gene primer amplification. Sequencing was performed with immunoSEQ multiplex PCR; in TCRdb, only in-frame clones are kept and a portion is missing. From that table come the V and J calls and clone size; the DNA was used to work out D and trimming. The data show roughly 100,000 clones, with roughly 89% seen just once and less than 6.5% held by the top ten. The chain combines TRBV5-1 with TRBJ2-3, with D perhaps matching TRBD2 (6 bases). This TCR was recovered from a woman of 80 years or more with active COVID-19. The sample comprised peripheral blood. The CDR3 loop reads CASSLAGGDADTQYF. The CDR3 bases are TGCGCCAGCAGCTTGGCCGGAGGGGACGCAGATACGCAGTATTTT.